This T cell receptor (beta chain) comes out of a study of blood T cell repertoires in COVID-19. Study-level information: Both acute and convalescent COVID-19 samples were obtained from the United States, Italy and Spain.

Between the trimmed V and J ends, which lost 11 bases and 4 bases, there was a span of 17 bases. The germline CDR1 and CDR2 sequences are SEHNR and FQNEAQ (reference sequence). This CDR3 region has 13 residues. Only in-frame clones appear in the TCRdb table, and some are missing; sequencing was by immunoSEQ multiplex PCR. The data contain approximately 330,000 clones, about 86% of them singletons. The clonotype was recovered from a woman in her 40s with acute COVID-19. V gene TRBV7-9 combines with J gene TRBJ1-2, with D possibly TRBD1 on 6 matching bases. The source material was PBMCs or T cells enriched from blood (not recorded which). CDR3 sequence reads: CAARQARGYGYTF. The CDR3 nucleotides are TGTGCCGCCCGACAGGCTCGAGGCTATGGCTACACCTTC.